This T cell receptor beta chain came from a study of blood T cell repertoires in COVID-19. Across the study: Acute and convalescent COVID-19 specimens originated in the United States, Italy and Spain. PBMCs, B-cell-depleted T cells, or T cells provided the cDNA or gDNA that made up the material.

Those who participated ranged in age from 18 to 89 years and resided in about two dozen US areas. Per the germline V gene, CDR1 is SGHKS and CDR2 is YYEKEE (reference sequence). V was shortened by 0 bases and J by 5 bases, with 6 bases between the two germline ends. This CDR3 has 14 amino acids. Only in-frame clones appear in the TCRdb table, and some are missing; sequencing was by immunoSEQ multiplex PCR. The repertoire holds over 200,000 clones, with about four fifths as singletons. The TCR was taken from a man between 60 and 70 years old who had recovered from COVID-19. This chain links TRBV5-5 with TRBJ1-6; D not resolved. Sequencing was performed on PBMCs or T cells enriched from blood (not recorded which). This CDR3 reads CASSLATHNSPLHF. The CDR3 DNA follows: TGTGCCAGCAGCTTGGCTACCCATAATTCACCCCTCCACTTT.